A selection of T cell receptor beta chains follows, all from one sample in a study of blood T cell repertoires in COVID-19. Repertoires were generated with immunoSEQ multiplex PCR, while TCRdb's copy carries only in-frame clones and drops some. The data show 160,000 or so clones, with about four fifths seen just once and approximately 15% held by the top ten. Source material: peripheral blood. These receptors were obtained from a woman older than 75 with acute or convalescent COVID-19. Both conserved end residues are part of each CDR3. The D gene is left open where the match is weak. The listing skips clone size in some rows; elsewhere it reads once, few, many or a size class.

clone size: once; J gene: TRBJ2-2; V gene: TRBV5-1; D gene: .; CDR3 DNA: TGCGCCAGCAGCTCCGGGTTCGGGAACACCGGGGAGCTGTTTTTT; CDR3 protein: CASSSGFGNTGELFF
clone size: .; J gene: TRBJ2-3; V gene: TRBV5-1; D gene: TRBD2; CDR3 DNA: TGCGCCAGCGCTGGGACTAGCGGGGGGGAGGTTACGCAGTATTTT; CDR3 protein: CASAGTSGGEVTQYF
clone size: .; J gene: TRBJ2-2; V gene: TRBV28; D gene: TRBD2; CDR3 DNA: TGTGCCAGCAGTTCGTCGGCAGGGGCGCCGGGACTAGCGGGAGAATCTACGAACACCGGGGAGCTGTTTTTT; CDR3 protein: CASSSSAGAPGLAGESTNTGELFF
clone size: .; J gene: TRBJ2-1; V gene: TRBV20-1; D gene: .; CDR3 DNA: TGCAGTGCTAGTCCACTAGTCGGCGCTTACAATGAGCAGTTCTTC; CDR3 protein: CSASPLVGAYNEQFF
clone size: .; J gene: TRBJ2-1; V gene: TRBV6-5; D gene: TRBD2; CDR3 DNA: TGTGCCAGCAGGTCCGCTAGCGGGAGCTACAATGAGCAGTTCTTC; CDR3 protein: CASRSASGSYNEQFF
clone size: .; J gene: TRBJ2-5; V gene: TRBV2; D gene: TRBD2; CDR3 DNA: TGTGCCAGCAGTGAAGCGTGGACTAGCTCAGAGACCCAGTACTTC; CDR3 protein: CASSEAWTSSETQYF
clone size: .; J gene: TRBJ2-1; V gene: TRBV4-2; D gene: .; CDR3 DNA: TGTGCCAGCAGCCATCCCCCCAGCAATGAGCAGTTCTTC; CDR3 protein: CASSHPPSNEQFF
clone size: few; J gene: TRBJ1-6; V gene: TRBV9; D gene: TRBD1; CDR3 DNA: TGTGCCAGCAGCATCACAGGGGGCAATTCACCCCTCCACTTT; CDR3 protein: CASSITGGNSPLHF
clone size: .; J gene: TRBJ2-3; V gene: TRBV7-2; D gene: TRBD1; CDR3 DNA: TGTGCCAGCAGCCAACAGGGGGCGCTGGCAGATACGCAGTATTTT; CDR3 protein: CASSQQGALADTQYF
clone size: .; J gene: TRBJ2-7; V gene: TRBV6-5; D gene: .; CDR3 DNA: TGTGCCAGCCAGGGTCCCCACTCCTACGAGCAGTACTTC; CDR3 protein: CASQGPHSYEQYF
clone size: .; J gene: TRBJ1-6; V gene: TRBV27; D gene: .; CDR3 DNA: TGTGCCAGCAGAGAGACACAGGGTTTGAGGAATTCACCCCTCCACTTT; CDR3 protein: CASRETQGLRNSPLHF
clone size: few; J gene: TRBJ2-7; V gene: TRBV18; D gene: TRBD1; CDR3 DNA: TGTGCCAGCTCACCACGGGACAGGGTGGGCGAGCAGTACTTC; CDR3 protein: CASSPRDRVGEQYF
clone size: .; J gene: TRBJ1-1; V gene: TRBV18; D gene: .; CDR3 DNA: TGTGCCAGCTCACTGCAGGGTGAAGCTTTCTTT; CDR3 protein: CASSLQGEAFF
clone size: .; J gene: TRBJ2-5; V gene: TRBV19; D gene: .; CDR3 DNA: TGTGCCAGTAGTATGGGGCCAGCGCGGGGTACCCAGTACTTC; CDR3 protein: CASSMGPARGTQYF
clone size: .; J gene: TRBJ2-6; V gene: TRBV5-1; D gene: .; CDR3 DNA: TGCGCCAGCCGGAGAGACTCTGGGGCCAACGTCCTGACTTTC; CDR3 protein: CASRRDSGANVLTF
clone size: .; J gene: TRBJ1-5; V gene: TRBV6-5; D gene: .; CDR3 DNA: TGTGCCAGCACGGGGACTGACTTCAATCAGCCCCAGCATTTT; CDR3 protein: CASTGTDFNQPQHF